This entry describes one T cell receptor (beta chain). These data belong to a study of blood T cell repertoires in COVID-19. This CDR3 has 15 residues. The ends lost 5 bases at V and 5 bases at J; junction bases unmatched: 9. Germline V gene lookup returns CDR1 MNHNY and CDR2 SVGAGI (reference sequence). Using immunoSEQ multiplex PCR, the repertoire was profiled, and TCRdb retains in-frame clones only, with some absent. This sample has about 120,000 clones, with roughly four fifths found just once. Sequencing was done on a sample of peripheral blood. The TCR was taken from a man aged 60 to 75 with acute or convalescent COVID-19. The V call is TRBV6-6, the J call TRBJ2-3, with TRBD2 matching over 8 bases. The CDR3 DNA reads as TGTGCCAGCAGTGACGAGCGGGGGCCCGGAGATACGCAGTATTTT. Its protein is CASSDERGPGDTQYF.